The TCR beta chain under discussion was sequenced for a study of blood T cell repertoires in COVID-19. Study details: From T cells, B-cell-depleted T cells, or PBMCs came the material, which was cDNA or gDNA.

Clones were read by immunoSEQ multiplex PCR, and TCRdb kept only the in-frame ones, dropping some. The profile covers some 70,000 clones, with 75% to 90% appearing a single time and 15% to 20% taken by the ten largest. The sequence was obtained from a man between 35 and 55 years old with COVID-19, enrolled during active disease. Specimen: peripheral blood.

This chain's CDR3 is CSASSQEGYGYTF. The DNA for the CDR3 is TGCAGTGCTAGTTCTCAGGAAGGCTATGGCTACACCTTC. The chain recombines TRBV20-1 with TRBJ1-2; no clear D gene. Germline V lookup: CDR1 DFQATT, CDR2 SNEGSKA (reference sequence). The CDR3 runs 13 residues. The V end lost 3 bases, the J end lost 4 bases, and 12 bases lay between the germline ends.